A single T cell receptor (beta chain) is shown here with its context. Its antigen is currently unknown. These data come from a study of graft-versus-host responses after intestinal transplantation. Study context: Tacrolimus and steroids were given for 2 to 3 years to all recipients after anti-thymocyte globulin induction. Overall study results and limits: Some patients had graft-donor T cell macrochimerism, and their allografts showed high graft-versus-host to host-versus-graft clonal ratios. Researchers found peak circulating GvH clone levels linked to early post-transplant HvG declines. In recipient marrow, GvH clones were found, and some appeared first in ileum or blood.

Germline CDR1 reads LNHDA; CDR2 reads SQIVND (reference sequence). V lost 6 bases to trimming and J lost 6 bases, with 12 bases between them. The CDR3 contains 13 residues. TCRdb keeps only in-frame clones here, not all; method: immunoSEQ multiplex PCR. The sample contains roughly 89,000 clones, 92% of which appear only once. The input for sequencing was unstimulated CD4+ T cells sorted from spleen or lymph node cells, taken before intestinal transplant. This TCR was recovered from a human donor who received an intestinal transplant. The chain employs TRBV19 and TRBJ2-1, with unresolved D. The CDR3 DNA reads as TGTGCCAGTAGGGTCCACGACTCCAATGAGCAGTTCTTC. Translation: CASRVHDSNEQFF.